The 17 T cell receptor beta chains below all came from one sample that was sequenced in a study of response to subunit inactivated influenza vaccine. One entry per CDR3 protein results from TCRdb running MiXCR on the RT-PCR reads. This sample has approximately 530,000 distinct CDR3 sequences, with approximately 6.9% found just once. Sequencing used PBMCs from blood, obtained roughly 24 months after vaccination. The receptors were gathered from a man between 50 and 75 years old who received an inactivated influenza vaccine.

The sample holds many counts of this clonotype. The rearrangement joins TRBV29-1 to TRBJ2-7, with D perhaps given as TRBD1 or TRBD2 (5 bases each). Between the trimmed V and J ends, which lost 6 bases and 7 bases, there was a span of 16 bases. Germline V gene sequence: CDR1 SQVTM, CDR2 ANQGSEA. The CDR3 is 12 residues long. In DNA form, the CDR3 reads TGCAGCGTACCGGGACCAGGCGGGGAGCAGTACTTC. It yields the protein CSVPGPGGEQYF.

The sample holds a few counts of this clonotype. The chain employs TRBV29-1 and TRBJ2-1; 14 nucleotides line up with TRBD2. Germline V CDR1 and CDR2: SQVTM, ANQGSEA. This CDR3 contains 17 residues. J was trimmed by 7 bases and V by 5 bases; bases with no gene match: 13. The CDR3 DNA sequence: TGCAGCGTTCGTTTAGGGGGACTAGCGGGAGATCGGAATGAGCAGTTCTTC. It codes for CSVRLGGLAGDRNEQFF.

The CDR3 reads CASERRLYNEQFF. CDR3 DNA sequence: TGTGCCAGCGAGCGCCGGCTATACAATGAGCAGTTCTTC. The rearrangement joins TRBV7-8 to TRBJ2-1; no firm D call. The CDR3 is 13 residues long. CDR1 and CDR2 (germline): SGHVS, FQNEAQ. V dropped 8 bases and J dropped 4 bases, with 12 bases sitting between them. The full variable domain, with the rest looked up from reference TRBV7-8 and TRBJ2-1, is GAGVSQSPRYKVAKRGQDVALRCDPISGHVSLFWYQQALGQGPEFLTYFQNEAQLDKSGLPSDRFFAERPEGSVSTLKIQRTQQEDSAVYLCASERRLYNEQFFGPGTRLTVL.

The rearrangement uses TRBV30 and TRBJ2-2; possible D gene TRBD1, 6 bases. Trimming cost V 1 base and J 0 bases, with 9 bases left between them. Germline V CDR1 and CDR2: GTSNPN, SVGIG (reference sequence). This CDR3 contains 15 residues. CDR3 nucleotides: TGTGCCTGGAGTGAAGGACAGACGAACACCGGGGAGCTGTTTTTT. Protein sequence: CAWSEGQTNTGELFF.

On this clonotype itself: Here the CDR3 omits its conserved ending phenylalanine or tryptophan, so a read error is the likely source. The chain carries TRBV14 and TRBJ2-6; 7 bases are a match to TRBD1. CDR1 and CDR2 from the germline V gene are SGHDN and FVKESK. The trim removed 1 base at V and 0 bases at J, leaving 3 bases unmatched. The CDR3 is 17 residues long. CDR3 sequence (DNA): TGTGCCAGCAGCCAAGCGACAGGGAGCTCTGGGGCCAACGTCCTGACTTCC. Protein: CASSQATGSSGANVLTS.

V usage is TRBV28 and J usage is TRBJ2-3, with TRBD2 matching 14 bases. After removal of 5 bases from V and 4 bases from J, the junction contained 11 bases not matched to a gene. CDR1 and CDR2 from the germline V gene are MDHEN and SYDVKM. The length of the CDR3 is 18 residues. CDR3 bases: TGTGCCAGCAGTCCAGGGACTAGCGGGAGTGCGATAGCAGATACGCAGTATTTT. As protein: CASSPGTSGSAIADTQYF.

This chain joins TRBV20-1 and TRBJ2-2, with 13 bases identical to TRBD2. This CDR3 comprises 14 residues. The germline V gene has CDR1 DFQATT and CDR2 SNEGSKA (reference sequence). The trim removed 6 bases at V and 5 bases at J, leaving 3 bases unmatched. CDR3 residues: CSAPGLAGTGELFF. DNA for the CDR3: TGCAGTGCGCCGGGACTAGCGGGAACCGGGGAGCTGTTTTTT.

This clonotype was seen once. One end of the junction varies from germline; a read error may be responsible. The chain couples TRBV18 to TRBJ2-5; no clear D gene. In germline, CDR1 is KGHSH, CDR2 LQKENI. CDR3 length: 16 amino acids. CDR3 protein: CASSLILARHAETQNF. In DNA form, the CDR3 reads TGTGCCAGCTCACTAATATTGGCTAGACATGCGGAGACCCAGAACTTC.

This sequence joins TRBV15 and TRBJ2-4; D ambiguous. There are 13 residues in the CDR3. The V gene's germline CDR1 is LNHNV and CDR2 YYDKDF (reference sequence). The ends were cut back, 0 bases at V and 11 bases at J, with 11 bases in the middle. The DNA of the CDR3 is TGTGCCACCAGCAGAGATTTTATGGGGTTTCAGTACTTC. Translation gives CATSRDFMGFQYF.

This clonotype occurred a few times. The CDR3 nucleotides are TGTGCCAGCAGCAAACTAGCGGGGGGTTTAACAGATACGCAGTATTTT. Amino acid sequence: CASSKLAGGLTDTQYF. The rearrangement joins TRBV3-1 to TRBJ2-3, with 12 bases identical to TRBD2. Trimming cost V 5 bases and J 3 bases; bases outside gene matches: 6. Per germline, CDR1 LGHDT and CDR2 YNNKEL (reference sequence). CDR3 size: 16 residues.

Only a few counts were recorded for this clonotype. The chain carries TRBV6-6 and TRBJ2-7; D is undetermined. Germline values: CDR1 MNHNY, CDR2 SVGAGI (reference sequence). Trimming cost V 0 bases and J 7 bases, with 7 bases left between them. The CDR3 length is 12 residues. DNA for the CDR3: TGTGCCAGCAGTTACTCACCTTGGGAGCAGTACTTC. Its translation is CASSYSPWEQYF.

The sample holds a few counts of this clonotype. J is TRBJ1-1 and V is TRBV6-5; TRBD1 might be the D (5 bases). With 2 bases removed from V and 3 bases from J, the gap between germline ends came to 13 bases. Germline loops: CDR1 MNHEY, CDR2 SVGAGI. This CDR3 is built from 15 residues. The CDR3 region has the DNA TGTGCCAGCAGTTACGCTATTGGGGCGTACACTGAAGCTTTCTTT. It translates to CASSYAIGAYTEAFF.

This clonotype was seen many times. The chain uses TRBV7-2 and TRBJ2-7; D possibly corresponds to TRBD1 (7 bases). The length of the CDR3 is 12 residues. V was pared by 5 bases and J by 4 bases, with 9 bases between. The germline gives CDR1 SGHTA, CDR2 FQGNSA. In DNA form, the CDR3 reads TGTGCCAGCAGCCAGGGGGGATACGAGCAGTACTTC. Translation: CASSQGGYEQYF.

The V call is TRBV2, the J call TRBJ2-7, with a tentative D call TRBD1 (6 bases). Germline CDR1 SNHLY, CDR2 FYNNEI. V was clipped by 7 bases and J by 3 bases, with 10 bases between them. This CDR3 spans 12 amino acids. The CDR3 is CASTRDNYEQYF. CDR3 DNA sequence: TGTGCCAGCACAAGGGACAACTACGAGCAGTACTTC.

This chain connects TRBV5-1 to TRBJ2-4; TRBD1 or TRBD2 may be the D gene (5 bases each). The germline CDR1 and CDR2 sequences are SGHRS and YFSETQ. The V and J ends lost 4 bases and 4 bases respectively, with 18 bases between them. This CDR3 has 16 residues. CDR3 in amino acids: CASSDRAGALKNIQYF. DNA of the CDR3: TGCGCCAGCAGCGACCGGGCCGGGGCGTTGAAAAACATTCAGTACTTC.

This chain joins TRBV11-2 and TRBJ2-3, with D uncertain. CDR3 length equals 17 residues. Trimming took off 1 base at V and 0 bases at J, with 14 bases between the two ends. Germline loops: CDR1 SGHAT, CDR2 FQNNGV. The CDR3 nucleotides read TGTGCCAGCAGCTTAGCCCGTCTACTTAGTAGCACAGATACGCAGTATTTT. Translation: CASSLARLLSSTDTQYF.

This clonotype was detected a few times. This rearrangement joins TRBV6-2 or TRBV6-3 to TRBJ2-1; TRBD2 matches at 8 bases. The CDR3 totals 15 residues. Germline trimming cut 8 bases from V and 1 base from J; bases unmatched to any gene: 7. Germline values: CDR1 MNHEY, CDR2 SVGEGT. The CDR3 bases are TGTGCCAGCTACCCGAGCGGGAGTTCCTACAATGAGCAGTTCTTC. This gives the protein CASYPSGSSYNEQFF.